This section outlines one T cell receptor beta chain sequence together with its context. CDR3 length: 16 amino acids. Losses at the gene ends were 6 bases for V and 1 base for J; bases not matched to a gene: 9. CDR1 and CDR2 from the germline V gene are LGHDT and YNNKEL (reference sequence). The data were taken from a study of blood T cell repertoires in COVID-19. Study information: Sources were T cells, B-cell-depleted T cells, or PBMCs; the material itself was cDNA or gDNA.

Clones were read by immunoSEQ multiplex PCR, and TCRdb kept only the in-frame ones, dropping some. The sample yields roughly 250,000 clones, 70% to 90% seen once. The V call is TRBV3-1 (or the pseudogene TRBV3-2), the J call TRBJ1-3, with 7 bases identical to TRBD1. This TCR derives from a human donor with COVID-19, enrolled during active disease. The donor label of this sample is uncertain. Sequencing was done on a sample of peripheral blood. The CDR3 nucleotides read TGTGCCAGCAGTTCCGGGACAGCCCTTTCTGGAAACACCATATATTTT. This sequence encodes CASSSGTALSGNTIYF.